This T cell receptor beta chain was obtained from a study of blood T cell repertoires in COVID-19. Background on the study: Researchers got acute and convalescent COVID-19 samples from the United States, Italy and Spain. PBMCs, B-cell-depleted T cells, or T cells provided the cDNA or gDNA that made up the material.

This clone occurred a few times. Original methodology: By means of reference gene primer amplification, nucleated cell counts were estimated. Clones were sequenced by immunoSEQ multiplex PCR, and TCRdb holds only the in-frame ones, with some missing. The V and J calls and the clone size are those of that table, but D and trimming were determined from the DNA. This table holds more than 90,000 clones, about 74% found once. The CDR3 covers 15 residues. Germline V gives CDR1 KGHDR, CDR2 SFDVKD. With V trimmed by 4 bases and J by 5 bases, 8 bases remained unmatched. This chain links TRBV24-1 with TRBJ2-5; TRBD1 agrees at 8 bases. Input material: peripheral blood. The clonotype originates from a man between 65 and 85 years old with acute or convalescent COVID-19. As DNA, the CDR3 is TGTGCCACCAGTGACCCGACAGGGGTTGGGGAGACCCAGTACTTC. Translation gives CATSDPTGVGETQYF.